Shown below are 11 T cell receptor beta chains from a single sample sequenced in a study of T cell changes during pregnancy in multiple sclerosis. The repertoire was sequenced with immunoSEQ multiplex PCR; TCRdb's copy has only in-frame clones and lacks some. The sample carries tens of thousands of clones, around 90% recorded once. Material: peripheral blood, obtained in the third trimester of pregnancy. The source is a female donor in good health, enrolled as a control in a pregnancy study.

The chain uses TRBV19 and TRBJ2-7; TRBD2 matches at 9 bases. Looked up from germline, CDR1 is LNHDA and CDR2 is SQIVND (reference sequence). V shed 5 bases, J shed 0 bases, and the junction held 5 bases outside the gene matches. The CDR3 extends over 15 amino acids. CDR3 sequence (DNA): TGTGCCAGTAGTCCCCTTAGCGGGAGCTCCTACGAGCAGTACTTC. This gives the protein CASSPLSGSSYEQYF.

The chain recombines TRBV19 with TRBJ2-1; perhaps TRBD2 as D (5 bases). In germline, CDR1 is LNHDA, CDR2 SQIVND (reference sequence). The CDR3 covers 11 residues. Trimming took off 5 bases at V and 10 bases at J, with 9 bases between the two ends. CDR3 nucleotide sequence: TGTGCCAGTAGTGACTACGCGGAGCAGTTCTTC. Protein: CASSDYAEQFF.

The rearrangement joins TRBV6-5 to TRBJ1-3; D remains ambiguous. From germline, CDR1 is MNHEY and CDR2 SVGAGI. Between the trimmed V and J ends, which lost 6 bases and 2 bases, there was a span of 14 bases. This CDR3 has 15 amino acids. The CDR3 is CASSTGGGAGNTIYF. CDR3 coding DNA: TGTGCCAGCAGCACCGGAGGTGGTGCTGGAAACACCATATATTTT.

The chain recombines TRBV7-3 with TRBJ2-3; D possibly corresponds to TRBD1 (6 bases). This CDR3 region has 15 residues. CDR1 is SGHTA and CDR2 is FQGTGA in the germline V gene. The ends were cut back, 5 bases at V and 2 bases at J, with 14 bases in the middle. CDR3 protein: CASSPLGATTDTQYF. In nucleotides, the CDR3 is TGTGCCAGCAGCCCCCTGGGGGCCACCACAGATACGCAGTATTTT.

The V gene is TRBV6-5, the J gene TRBJ1-5; D is ambiguous. The CDR3 runs 14 residues. The germline CDR1 and CDR2 sequences are MNHEY and SVGAGI. Trimming pared 6 bases from V and 1 base from J, leaving 10 bases between. The CDR3 DNA sequence: TGTGCCAGCAGAAGAAGGGAGAGCAATCAGCCCCAGCATTTT. Its translation: CASRRRESNQPQHF.

This chain links TRBV6-6 with TRBJ2-3, with 7 nucleotides matching TRBD1. In germline, CDR1 is MNHNY, CDR2 SVGAGI (reference sequence). The CDR3 loop spans 15 amino acids. V shed 2 bases and J 1 base; nucleotides not matched to a gene: 3. The CDR3, as DNA: TGTGCCAGCAGTTACAGGGACAGAGGCACAGATACGCAGTATTTT. Protein product: CASSYRDRGTDTQYF.

The chain is built from TRBV6-4 and TRBJ2-6; D is undetermined. Trimming removed 0 bases at V and 1 base at J, with 4 bases between. This CDR3 has 15 residues. In germline, CDR1 is MRHNA, CDR2 SNTAGT. The CDR3 sequence is CASSDSTSGANVLTF. In nucleotides, the CDR3 is TGTGCCAGCAGTGACTCGACATCTGGGGCCAACGTCCTGACTTTC.

This clone is a singleton in its sample. The chain employs TRBV5-1 and TRBJ2-5, with 16 bases that match TRBD2. This CDR3 has 14 amino acids. Germline CDR1 SGHRS, CDR2 YFSETQ. J was trimmed by 9 bases and V by 4 bases; bases with no gene match: 3. CDR3 protein: CASSPGTSGRAQYF. For the CDR3, the DNA is TGCGCCAGCAGCCCCGGGACTAGCGGGAGGGCCCAGTACTTC.

The rearrangement links TRBV6-5 to TRBJ2-7; the match to TRBD1 covers 7 bases. The CDR3 length is 14 residues. V gave up 7 bases and J gave up 3 bases; unmatched junction bases: 9. Per the germline V gene, CDR1 is MNHEY and CDR2 is SVGAGI. DNA of the CDR3: TGTGCCAGCAAGTCGCAGGGGGACGGCTACGAGCAGTACTTC. Residues: CASKSQGDGYEQYF.

This clone occurred once. The chain recombines TRBV6-5 with TRBJ1-1; 8 bases align to TRBD1. Germline V lookup: CDR1 MNHEY, CDR2 SVGAGI. The J segment lost 4 bases and the V segment lost 6 bases, leaving 7 bases of the junction unmatched. This CDR3 has 14 residues. The CDR3: CASRPQGGGTEAFF. DNA of the CDR3: TGTGCCAGCAGACCACAGGGGGGGGGCACTGAAGCTTTCTTT.

A single count supports this clone. This chain joins TRBV5-5 and TRBJ2-1; the match to TRBD1 covers 8 bases. The CDR3 consists of 15 residues. V lost 4 bases to trimming and J lost 3 bases; unmatched junction nucleotides: 6. CDR1 SGHKS and CDR2 YYEKEE come from the germline V gene (reference sequence). CDR3 sequence: CASSPGQGGYNEQFF. In DNA form, the CDR3 reads TGTGCCAGCAGCCCCGGACAGGGCGGCTACAATGAGCAGTTCTTC.